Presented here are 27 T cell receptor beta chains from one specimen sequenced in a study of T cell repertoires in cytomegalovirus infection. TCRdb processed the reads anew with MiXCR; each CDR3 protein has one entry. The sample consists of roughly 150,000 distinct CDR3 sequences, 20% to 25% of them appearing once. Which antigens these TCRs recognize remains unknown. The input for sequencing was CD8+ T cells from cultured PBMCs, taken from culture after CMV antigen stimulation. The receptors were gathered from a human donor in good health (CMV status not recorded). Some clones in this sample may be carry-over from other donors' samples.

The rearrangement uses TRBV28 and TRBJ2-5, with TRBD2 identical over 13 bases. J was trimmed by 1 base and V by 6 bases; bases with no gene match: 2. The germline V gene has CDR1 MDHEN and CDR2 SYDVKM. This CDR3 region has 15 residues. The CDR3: CASRRTSGGQETQYF. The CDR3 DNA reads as TGTGCCAGCAGAAGGACTAGCGGGGGCCAAGAGACCCAGTACTTC.

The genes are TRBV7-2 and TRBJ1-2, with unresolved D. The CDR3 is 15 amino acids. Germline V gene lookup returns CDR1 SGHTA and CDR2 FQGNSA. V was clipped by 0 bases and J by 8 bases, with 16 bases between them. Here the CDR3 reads CASSLAPGSLGGYTF. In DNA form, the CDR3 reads TGTGCCAGCAGCTTAGCCCCGGGCAGTCTGGGGGGCTACACCTTC.

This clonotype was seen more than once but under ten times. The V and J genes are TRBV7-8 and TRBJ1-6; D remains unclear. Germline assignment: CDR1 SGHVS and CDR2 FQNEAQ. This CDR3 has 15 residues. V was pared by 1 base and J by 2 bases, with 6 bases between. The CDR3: CASSLERPYNSPLHF. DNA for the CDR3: TGTGCCAGCAGCTTAGAGAGACCCTATAATTCACCCCTCCACTTT.

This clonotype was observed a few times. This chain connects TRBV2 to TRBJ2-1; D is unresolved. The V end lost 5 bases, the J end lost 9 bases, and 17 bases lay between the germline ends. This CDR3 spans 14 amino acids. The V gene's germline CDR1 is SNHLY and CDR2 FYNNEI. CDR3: CASSKETGFSEQFF. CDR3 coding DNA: TGTGCCAGCAGTAAAGAGACCGGATTTAGTGAGCAGTTCTTC.

The CDR3 here is CASSLRTGGVDEAFF. In DNA, the CDR3 is TGTGCCAGCAGCTTACGGACAGGGGGCGTGGATGAAGCTTTCTTT. This chain links TRBV7-3 with TRBJ1-1; 11 nucleotides match TRBD1. The junction had 6 bases not matched to a gene; V was cut back by 2 bases and J by 7 bases. CDR1 is SGHTA and CDR2 is FQGTGA in the germline V gene. The CDR3 is made up of 15 amino acids.

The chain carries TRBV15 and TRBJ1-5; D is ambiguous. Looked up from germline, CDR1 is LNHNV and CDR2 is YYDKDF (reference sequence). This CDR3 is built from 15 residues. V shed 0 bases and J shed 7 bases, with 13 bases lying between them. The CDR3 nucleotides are TGTGCCACCAGCAGAGATCGTAAGGCAGGACAGCCCCAGCATTTT. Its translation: CATSRDRKAGQPQHF.

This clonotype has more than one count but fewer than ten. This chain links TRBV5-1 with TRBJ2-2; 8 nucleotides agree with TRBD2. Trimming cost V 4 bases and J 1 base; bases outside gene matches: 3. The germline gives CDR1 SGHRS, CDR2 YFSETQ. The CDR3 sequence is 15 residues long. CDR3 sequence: CASSVAGQNTGELFF. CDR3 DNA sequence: TGCGCCAGCAGCGTAGCGGGGCAGAACACCGGGGAGCTGTTTTTT.

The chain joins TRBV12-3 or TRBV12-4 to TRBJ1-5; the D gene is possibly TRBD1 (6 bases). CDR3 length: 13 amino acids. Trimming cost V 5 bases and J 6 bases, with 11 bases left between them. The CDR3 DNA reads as TGTGCCAGCAGTACCGGGACATTTCAGCCCCAGCATTTT. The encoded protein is CASSTGTFQPQHF.

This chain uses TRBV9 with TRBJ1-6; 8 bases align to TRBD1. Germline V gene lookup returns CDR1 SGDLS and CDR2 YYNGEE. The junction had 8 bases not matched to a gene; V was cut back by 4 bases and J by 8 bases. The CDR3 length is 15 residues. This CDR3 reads CASSYGQGRDSPLHF. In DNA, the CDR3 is TGTGCCAGCAGCTATGGACAGGGTAGGGATTCACCCCTCCACTTT.

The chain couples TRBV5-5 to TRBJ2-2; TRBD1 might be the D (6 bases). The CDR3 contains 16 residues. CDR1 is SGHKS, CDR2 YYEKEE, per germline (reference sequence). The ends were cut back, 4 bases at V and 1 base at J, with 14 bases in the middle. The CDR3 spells CASSPEDSLNTGELFF. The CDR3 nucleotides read TGTGCCAGCAGCCCAGAGGACAGCTTGAACACCGGGGAGCTGTTTTTT.

The DNA for the CDR3 is TGTGCCAGCAGCGTAGAAGGGGGCACAACTAATGAAAAACTGTTTTTT. Encoded protein: CASSVEGGTTNEKLFF. The V call is TRBV9, the J call TRBJ1-4, with 7 bases identical to TRBD1. The CDR3 loop spans 16 amino acids. Trimming at V came to 0 bases and at J to 0 bases, leaving 2 bases not matched to a gene. Per the germline V gene, CDR1 is SGDLS and CDR2 is YYNGEE.

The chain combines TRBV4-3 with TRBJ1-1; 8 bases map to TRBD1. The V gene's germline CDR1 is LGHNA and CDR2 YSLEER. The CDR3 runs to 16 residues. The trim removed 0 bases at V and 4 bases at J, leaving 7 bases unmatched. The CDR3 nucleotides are TGCGCCAGCAGCCAAGACAGGGGGCATAGCAGCACTGAAGCTTTCTTT. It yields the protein CASSQDRGHSSTEAFF.

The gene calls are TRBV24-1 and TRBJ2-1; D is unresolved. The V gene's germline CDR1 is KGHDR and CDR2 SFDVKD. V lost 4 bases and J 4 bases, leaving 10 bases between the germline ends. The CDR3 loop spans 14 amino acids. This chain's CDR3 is CATSDSYRYNEQFF. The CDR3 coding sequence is TGTGCCACCAGTGACTCCTACAGATACAATGAGCAGTTCTTC.

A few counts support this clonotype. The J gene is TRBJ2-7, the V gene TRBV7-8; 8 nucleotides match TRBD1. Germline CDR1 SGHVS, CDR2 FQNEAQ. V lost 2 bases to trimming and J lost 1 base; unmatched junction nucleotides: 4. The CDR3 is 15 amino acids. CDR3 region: CASSLIQGASYEQYF. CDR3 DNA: TGTGCCAGCAGCTTAATCCAGGGGGCTTCCTACGAGCAGTACTTC.

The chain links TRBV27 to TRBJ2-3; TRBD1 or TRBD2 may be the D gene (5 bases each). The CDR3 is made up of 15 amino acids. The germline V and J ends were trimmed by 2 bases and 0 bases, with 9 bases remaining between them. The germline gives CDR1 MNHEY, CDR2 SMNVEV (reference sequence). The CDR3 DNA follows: TGTGCCAGCAGTTTAGTGTGGGGGAGCACAGATACGCAGTATTTT. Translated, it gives CASSLVWGSTDTQYF.

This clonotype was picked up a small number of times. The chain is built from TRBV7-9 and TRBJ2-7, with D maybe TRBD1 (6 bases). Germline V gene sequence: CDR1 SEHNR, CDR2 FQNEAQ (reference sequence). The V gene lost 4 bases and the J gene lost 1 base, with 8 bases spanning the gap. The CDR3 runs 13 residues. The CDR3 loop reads CASSSGHSYEQYF. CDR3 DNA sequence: TGTGCCAGCAGCTCGGGACATTCCTACGAGCAGTACTTC.

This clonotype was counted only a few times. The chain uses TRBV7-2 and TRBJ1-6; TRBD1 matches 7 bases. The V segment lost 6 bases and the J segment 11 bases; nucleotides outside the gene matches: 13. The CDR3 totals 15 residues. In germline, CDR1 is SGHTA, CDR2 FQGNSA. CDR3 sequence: CASSSVRDSATPLHF. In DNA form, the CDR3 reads TGTGCCAGCAGTTCCGTACGGGACAGCGCTACACCCCTCCACTTT.

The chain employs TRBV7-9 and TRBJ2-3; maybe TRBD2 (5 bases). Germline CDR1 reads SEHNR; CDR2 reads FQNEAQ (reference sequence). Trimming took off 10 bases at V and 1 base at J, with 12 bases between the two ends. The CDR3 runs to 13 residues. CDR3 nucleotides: TGTGCCACTCGGCCGGAGGGCACAGATACGCAGTATTTT. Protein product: CATRPEGTDTQYF. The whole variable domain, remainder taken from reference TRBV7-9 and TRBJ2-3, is DTGVSQNPRHKITKRGQNVTFRCDPISEHNRLYWYRQTLGQGPEFLTYFQNEAQLEKSRLLSDRFSAERPKGSFSTLEIQRTEQGDSAMYLCATRPEGTDTQYFGPGTRLTVL.

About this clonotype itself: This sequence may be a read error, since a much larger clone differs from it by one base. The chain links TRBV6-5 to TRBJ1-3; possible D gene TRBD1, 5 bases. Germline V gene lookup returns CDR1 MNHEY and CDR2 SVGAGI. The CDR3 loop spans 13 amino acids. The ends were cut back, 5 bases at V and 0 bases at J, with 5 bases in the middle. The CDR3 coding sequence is TGTGCCAGCAGTGGGACCTCTGGAAACACCATATATTTT. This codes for CASSGTSGNTIYF.

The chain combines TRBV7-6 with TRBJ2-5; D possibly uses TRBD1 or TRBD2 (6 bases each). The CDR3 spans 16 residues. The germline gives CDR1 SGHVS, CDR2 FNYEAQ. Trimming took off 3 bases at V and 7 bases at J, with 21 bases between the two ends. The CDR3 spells CASSFARDTGEVTQYF. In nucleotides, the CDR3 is TGTGCCAGCAGCTTTGCCAGGGACACGGGAGAGGTGACCCAGTACTTC.

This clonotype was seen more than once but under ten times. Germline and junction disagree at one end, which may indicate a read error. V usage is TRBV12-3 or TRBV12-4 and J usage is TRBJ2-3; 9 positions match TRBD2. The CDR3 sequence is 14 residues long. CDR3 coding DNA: TGTGCCAGCAGTCCGGGGACTAGCAGAGATACGCAGTATTTT. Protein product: CASSPGTSRDTQYF.

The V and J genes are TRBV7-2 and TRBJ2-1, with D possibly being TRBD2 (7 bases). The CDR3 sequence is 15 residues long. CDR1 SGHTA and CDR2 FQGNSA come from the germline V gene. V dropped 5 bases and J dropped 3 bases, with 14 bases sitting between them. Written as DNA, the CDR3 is TGTGCCAGCAGCCCTAGGGGGACTAACTACAATGAGCAGTTCTTC. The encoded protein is CASSPRGTNYNEQFF.

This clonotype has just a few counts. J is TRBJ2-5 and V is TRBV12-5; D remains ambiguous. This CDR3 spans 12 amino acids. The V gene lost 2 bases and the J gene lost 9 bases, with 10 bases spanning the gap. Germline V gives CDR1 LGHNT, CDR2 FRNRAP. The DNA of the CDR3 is TGTGCTAGTGGTTTGTACGGTGGGGCCCAGTACTTC. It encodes CASGLYGGAQYF.

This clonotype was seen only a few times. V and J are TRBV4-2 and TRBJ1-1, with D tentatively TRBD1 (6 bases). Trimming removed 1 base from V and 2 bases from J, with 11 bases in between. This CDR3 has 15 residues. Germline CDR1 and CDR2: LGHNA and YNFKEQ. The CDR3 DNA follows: TGTGCCAGCAGCCAAGCGCCGGACAGTAACACTGAAGCTTTCTTT. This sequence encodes CASSQAPDSNTEAFF.

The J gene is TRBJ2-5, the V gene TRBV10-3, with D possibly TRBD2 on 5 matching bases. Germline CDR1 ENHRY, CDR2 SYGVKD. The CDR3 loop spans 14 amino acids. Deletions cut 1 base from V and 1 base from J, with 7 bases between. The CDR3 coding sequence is TGTGCCATCAGTGAGTTGGGAGCCCAAGAGACCCAGTACTTC. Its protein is CAISELGAQETQYF.

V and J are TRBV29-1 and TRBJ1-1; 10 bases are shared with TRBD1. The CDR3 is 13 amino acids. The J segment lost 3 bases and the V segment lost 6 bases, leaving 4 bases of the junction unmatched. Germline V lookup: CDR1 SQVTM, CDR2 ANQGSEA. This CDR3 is CSVRDRGHTEAFF. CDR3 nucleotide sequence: TGCAGCGTCCGGGACAGGGGCCACACTGAAGCTTTCTTT.

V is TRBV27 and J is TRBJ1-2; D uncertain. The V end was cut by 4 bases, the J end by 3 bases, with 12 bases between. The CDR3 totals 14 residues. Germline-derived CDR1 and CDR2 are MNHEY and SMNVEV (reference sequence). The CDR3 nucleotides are TGTGCCAGCAGTTCCGGCAGAATAGACTATGGCTACACCTTC. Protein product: CASSSGRIDYGYTF.